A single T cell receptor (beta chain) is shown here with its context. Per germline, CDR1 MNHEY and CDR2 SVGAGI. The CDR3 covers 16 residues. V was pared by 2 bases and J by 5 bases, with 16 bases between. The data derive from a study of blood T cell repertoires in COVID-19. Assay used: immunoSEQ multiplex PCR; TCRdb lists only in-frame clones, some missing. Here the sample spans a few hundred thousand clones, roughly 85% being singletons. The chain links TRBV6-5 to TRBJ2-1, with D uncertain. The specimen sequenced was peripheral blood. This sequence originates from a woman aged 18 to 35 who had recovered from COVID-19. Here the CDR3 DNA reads TGTGCCAGCAGTTACGCGTCGGAGCCCCCCAACAATGAGCAGTTCTTC. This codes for CASSYASEPPNNEQFF.